This is a list of T cell receptor beta chains from one sample in a study of radiation and T cells in renal cell carcinoma. Data came from immunoSEQ multiplex PCR; TCRdb stores just in-frame clones and leaves some out. The sample holds almost 50,000 clones; roughly 80% are singletons and the top ten take 29%. Sequencing was performed on blood, taken from a patient whose treatment included radiotherapy and nephrectomy. These receptors all stem from an older woman with renal cell carcinoma. Each CDR3 is given with its conserved first and last residue. Each record gives: V gene, J gene, CDR3 protein.

TRBV9	TRBJ2-1	CASSVEGSTYNEQFF
TRBV6-6	TRBJ1-2	CASRPTGSYGYTF
TRBV9	TRBJ1-2	CASSPGTGRVAANYGYTF
TRBV4-2	TRBJ2-5	CASSKQEGATSQETQYF
TRBV20-1	TRBJ2-5	CSALGQETQYF
TRBV7-8	TRBJ2-7	CASSFSEGQGEYF
TRBV5-4	TRBJ1-3	CASSLGSGTSGNTIYF
TRBV6-6	TRBJ1-5	CASRGGGLSDQPQHF
TRBV11-3	TRBJ2-1	CASSLGGGSSYNEQFF
TRBV5-1	TRBJ2-5	CASSFQATQETQYF
TRBV6-1	TRBJ1-2	CASRRRDRGDGYTF
TRBV2	TRBJ1-1	CASSVVPRGGEAFF
TRBV6-5	TRBJ1-2	CASRDGWGSGYTF
TRBV6-5	TRBJ2-7	CASSWASGNYEQYF
TRBV10-2	TRBJ2-7	CASSPRQSPYEQYF
TRBV11-2	TRBJ2-3	CASSLVPAGVPDTQYF
TRBV9	TRBJ2-7	CASSPGLAADEQYF
TRBV7-9	TRBJ1-1	CASSLGGVKNTEAFF
TRBV12-5	TRBJ2-7	CASGLVPLPGQEHEQYF
TRBV6-6	TRBJ2-2	CASSYSGPLNTGELFF
TRBV4-1	TRBJ1-4	CASSRQASANEKLFF
TRBV27	TRBJ1-2	CASSLRESTYGYTF
TRBV10-2	TRBJ2-3	CASSSTGVGTDTQYF
TRBV9	TRBJ2-7	CASSAHLSGGAYEQYF
TRBV28	TRBJ1-5	CASSLGSGQPQHF
TRBV7-9	TRBJ2-1	CASSLEASGVGEQFF
TRBV2	-	CASIPSHGRTYEQYF
TRBV5-1	TRBJ2-3	CASSRQGTAGRGTDTQYF
TRBV5-1	TRBJ2-3	CASSMGLAGGVGTDTQYF
TRBV30	TRBJ2-7	CAWRYRGGGYEQYF
TRBV6-5	TRBJ2-1	CASSNTAEHINEQFF
TRBV19	TRBJ1-1	CASRGTAGSTEAFF
TRBV7-8	TRBJ1-1	CASSPQVDRVAFF
TRBV7-9	TRBJ2-1	CASSLGLAGENEQFF
TRBV5-8	TRBJ2-7	CASSAGLAGAYEQYF
TRBV7-2	TRBJ2-3	CASSLGGRITDTQYF
TRBV6-6	TRBJ1-2	CASSPQGDGYTF
TRBV7-9	TRBJ2-2	CASKVGNTGELFF
TRBV5-4	TRBJ2-3	CASTQGLAGGTDTQYF
TRBV19	TRBJ2-7	CASSSRTGTYEQYF
TRBV9	TRBJ2-1	CASGPERGPSHEQFF
TRBV14	TRBJ2-5	CASSPGTGRPQYF
TRBV5-1	TRBJ2-3	CASQRGVRSTDTQYF
TRBV7-8	TRBJ2-1	CASRGGPYNEQFF
TRBV7-9	TRBJ1-2	CASSQRGTGDNYGYTF
TRBV4-1	TRBJ2-1	CASSQGVYRKFSGLIGEQFF
TRBV4-3	TRBJ2-1	CASSHGLAGGGEQFF
TRBV21-1	TRBJ2-7	CASNSGGPGTSDFEQYF
TRBV18	TRBJ2-1	CASSPLGGSGYNEQFF
TRBV7-9	TRBJ2-2	CASSLQLAVAGELFF
TRBV4-1	TRBJ2-3	CASSRMGLSTDTQYF
TRBV6-5	TRBJ1-5	CASSPEAGPNQPQHF